Listed below are T cell receptor beta chains from one sample, sequenced in a study of sequential checkpoint blockade in melanoma. TCRdb's table, derived via immunoSEQ multiplex PCR, lists solely in-frame clones and lacks some. Here the sample spans about 5,500 clones, around 39% being singletons. Sample: tumor tissue (inferred from file names), taken from a patient given nivolumab and ipilimumab in sequence. These receptors were obtained from a human donor with melanoma. Both conserved end residues are part of each CDR3. The D gene is left open where the match is weak. Clone size, where shown, is once, few, many, or a class for clones that have expanded.

abundance,v_gene,d_gene,j_gene,CDR3nt,CDR3aa
-,TRBV6-8,-,TRBJ2-5,TGTGCCAGCAGCACCCTGGGAGGGGGAGGTCAAGAGACCCAGTACTTC,CASSTLGGGGQETQYF
large,TRBV9,TRBD2,TRBJ2-1,TGTGCCAGCGTCGAGTGGGCTCTAGCGGGGGGTAGCTCCTACAATGAGCAGTTCTTC,CASVEWALAGGSSYNEQFF
medium-sized,TRBV11-3,TRBD2,TRBJ2-2,TGTGCCAGCAGCTTGGGGACTAGCGGGAGGGCCGGGGAGCTGTTTTTT,CASSLGTSGRAGELFF
many,TRBV11-3,-,TRBJ2-5,TGTGCCAGCAGCTTAAGGCCGGCTAGCGCGTACCAAGAGACCCAGTACTTC,CASSLRPASAYQETQYF
few,TRBV6-8,-,TRBJ2-5,TGTGCCAGCAGTCAGGGTTACCGAGAGACCCAGTACTTC,CASSQGYRETQYF
-,TRBV14,TRBD1,TRBJ2-5,TGTGCCAGCAGCCAGAAGGGGGCTTGGATTGAGACCCAGTACTTC,CASSQKGAWIETQYF
-,TRBV11-3,TRBD1,TRBJ2-1,TGTGCCAGCAGCAAAGACAGGGGGGTCTACAATGAGCAGTTCTTC,CASSKDRGVYNEQFF
few,TRBV11-3,-,TRBJ1-2,TGTGCCAGCAGCCCCGGGACACACCAATACTATGGCTACACCTTC,CASSPGTHQYYGYTF
few,TRBV14,TRBD1,TRBJ2-7,TGTGCCAGCAGGGATACCGGGACAGGGGGCTACGAGCAGTACTTC,CASRDTGTGGYEQYF
medium-sized,TRBV12-5,-,TRBJ2-1,TGTGCCAGCGGTGGCAGCAATTACAATGAGCAGTTCTTC,CASGGSNYNEQFF
-,TRBV28,-,TRBJ1-2,TGTGCCAGCAGTTTAGGGCACCGGGGGCGTGGCTACACCTTC,CASSLGHRGRGYTF
-,TRBV4-1,-,TRBJ1-2,TGCGCCAGCAGCCAAGCCCGGGACTATGGCTACACCTTC,CASSQARDYGYTF
-,TRBV29-1,-,TRBJ2-1,TGCAGCGTTGTACTAGAGATTACTGACAATGAGCAGTTCTTC,CSVVLEITDNEQFF
medium-sized,TRBV11-3,-,TRBJ2-3,TGTGCCAGCAGCCCTAGGGTGCGGACGGGGGTAGATACGCAGTATTTT,CASSPRVRTGVDTQYF
-,TRBV28,TRBD2,TRBJ2-7,TGTGCCAGCAGGTCTAGCGGGAGGGAAAGCTACGAGCAGTACTTC,CASRSSGRESYEQYF
few,TRBV11-3,-,TRBJ1-5,TGTGCCAGCAGCTTACGACCCGATAGCAATCAGCCCCAGCATTTT,CASSLRPDSNQPQHF
-,TRBV12-5,-,TRBJ2-7,TGTGCCAGCACCGACGACAGGTACGAGCAGTACTTC,CASTDDRYEQYF
-,TRBV18,-,TRBJ1-5,TGTGCCAGCTCACCACTCGGGGACAATCAGCCCCAGCATTTT,CASSPLGDNQPQHF
-,TRBV18,-,TRBJ1-5,TGTGCCAGCTCACCACAACAGGGTCCCAATCAGCCCCAGCATTTT,CASSPQQGPNQPQHF
-,TRBV19,-,TRBJ1-5,TGTGCCAGTAGTATAGATATAGTTCCGGGAGGGAATCAGCCCCAGCATTTT,CASSIDIVPGGNQPQHF
-,TRBV6-1,TRBD1,TRBJ2-5,TGTGCCAGCAGTGAAGCCGAGAGGGGGCTGGAGACCCAGTACTTC,CASSEAERGLETQYF
medium-sized,TRBV11-3,-,TRBJ2-3,TGTGCCAGCAGCCCCCGCGGGCTAGGCACAGATACGCAGTATTTT,CASSPRGLGTDTQYF
many,TRBV11-1,TRBD2,TRBJ2-2,TGTGCCAGCAGCAGGACTAGCGGGAGGTCATTCACCGGGGAGCTGTTTTTT,CASSRTSGRSFTGELFF
-,TRBV6-8,TRBD2,TRBJ2-1,TGTGCCAGCAGTCTAGCGGACCTGATGGATGAGCAGTTCTTC,CASSLADLMDEQFF
few,TRBV6-8,-,TRBJ2-1,TGTGCCATCAGGCGGGAACTTTACAATGAGCAGTTCTTC,CAIRRELYNEQFF
-,TRBV23-1,TRBD1,TRBJ1-1,TGCGCCAGCACACAGGGGCTGGGGACTGAAGCTTTCTTT,CASTQGLGTEAFF
-,TRBV2,-,TRBJ2-7,TGTGCCAGCAACCTCGGTGGTCAGGTAACCTCCTACGAGCAGTACTTC,CASNLGGQVTSYEQYF
-,TRBV30,-,TRBJ1-3,TGTGCCTGGAGGAAGCTAGACTCTGGAAACACCATATATTTT,CAWRKLDSGNTIYF
-,TRBV6-8,TRBD2,TRBJ2-2,TGTGCCAGCAGTGTTGGTGCGGGAGTGACCGGGGAGCTGTTTTTT,CASSVGAGVTGELFF
few,TRBV11-3,TRBD2,TRBJ2-7,TGTGCCAGCAGCTCGCGACTAGCGGGAGGGGTTGAGCAGTACTTC,CASSSRLAGGVEQYF
-,TRBV5-1,TRBD1,TRBJ1-2,TGCGCCAGCAGCTTTCCGGGACAGGGGGCAATTGTACCAGACTACACCTTC,CASSFPGQGAIVPDYTF
once,TRBV25-1,TRBD2,TRBJ2-3,TGTGCCAGCAGTGCAGGGACTAGCGGGAGTACAGATACGCAGTATTTT,CASSAGTSGSTDTQYF
-,TRBV19,TRBD2,TRBJ2-1,TGTGCCAGTAAGCTTAGCGGGGCGTACAATGAGCAGTTCTTC,CASKLSGAYNEQFF
-,TRBV25-1,-,TRBJ2-5,TGTGCCAGCAGTAATCCTGGAGGGCCGAGAGAGACCCAGTACTTC,CASSNPGGPRETQYF
few,TRBV5-1,TRBD1,TRBJ1-1,TGCGCCAGCAGCCAAAGTGTAGGGGGCTTGACTGAAGCTTTCTTT,CASSQSVGGLTEAFF
-,TRBV11-3,TRBD2,TRBJ2-7,TGTGCCAGCAGCTCCACTAGCGGCCTCTACGAGCAGTACTTC,CASSSTSGLYEQYF
few,TRBV30,-,TRBJ1-1,TGTGCCTGGAGTGAGGGGATCGGGGCGATGAACACTGAAGCTTTCTTT,CAWSEGIGAMNTEAFF
few,TRBV11-3,TRBD1,TRBJ1-1,TGTGCCAGCCGATCGTTGAGGACAGGGGAACCAGCTTTCTTT,CASRSLRTGEPAFF
medium-sized,TRBV11-3,TRBD2,TRBJ2-3,TGTGCCAGCAGCCCATTAGCGGGAGGGACAGATACGCAGTATTTT,CASSPLAGGTDTQYF
medium-sized,TRBV18,TRBD1,TRBJ2-2,TGTGCCAGCGCCCTTCCGGGACAGGGGCTATTGAACACCGGGGAGCTGTTTTTT,CASALPGQGLLNTGELFF
-,TRBV30,-,TRBJ1-5,TGTGCCTGGAGCGGTTGGGGCCAAAATCAGCCCCAGCATTTT,CAWSGWGQNQPQHF
-,TRBV5-1,TRBD1,TRBJ1-4,TGCGCCAGCAGCTTGACCGGGACAGGGAATGAAAAACTGTTTTTT,CASSLTGTGNEKLFF
few,TRBV11-3,-,TRBJ1-4,TGTGCCAGCAGCTTAGGCCAGGGTGGGGAAAAACTGTTTTTT,CASSLGQGGEKLFF
-,TRBV19,-,TRBJ2-7,TGTGCCAGTAGTACTACGAGAGAACCCTCTTCTTGGCAGTACTTC,CASSTTREPSSWQYF
-,TRBV18,TRBD2,TRBJ2-7,TGTGCCAGCTCACCGTCGGGACTAGCCGACTACGAGCAGTACTTC,CASSPSGLADYEQYF
few,TRBV30,TRBD1,TRBJ1-1,TGTGCCTGGGTTGAGAAGTCCTACAGGGGGAACACTGAAGCTTTCTTT,CAWVEKSYRGNTEAFF
-,TRBV19,TRBD1,TRBJ2-1,TGTGCCAGCTCAACAGGGGGCGCAAACAATGAGCAGTTCTTC,CASSTGGANNEQFF
few,TRBV30,-,TRBJ2-1,TGTGCCTGGAGTTGGGTCAATGAGCAGTTCTTC,CAWSWVNEQFF
-,TRBV19,TRBD2,TRBJ2-7,TGTGCCACTCGGACTAGCGAGACCTACGAGCAGTACTTC,CATRTSETYEQYF
-,TRBV11-3,-,TRBJ2-3,TGTGCCAGCAGCAACCCCCAAGGGAGCACAGATACGCAGTATTTT,CASSNPQGSTDTQYF
medium-sized,TRBV29-1,TRBD2,TRBJ2-5,TGCAGCGTTGATGAGGACCGGGCTAGCGGGAGGGTGGGGAAGACCCAGTACTTC,CSVDEDRASGRVGKTQYF
-,TRBV19,-,TRBJ2-6,TGTGCCAGTATTGCTCGGACAGTTGGGGCCAACGTCCTGACTTTC,CASIARTVGANVLTF
-,TRBV6-8,TRBD2,TRBJ2-7,TGTGCCAGTAGGACTAGCGCGGGGGAGCAGTACTTC,CASRTSAGEQYF